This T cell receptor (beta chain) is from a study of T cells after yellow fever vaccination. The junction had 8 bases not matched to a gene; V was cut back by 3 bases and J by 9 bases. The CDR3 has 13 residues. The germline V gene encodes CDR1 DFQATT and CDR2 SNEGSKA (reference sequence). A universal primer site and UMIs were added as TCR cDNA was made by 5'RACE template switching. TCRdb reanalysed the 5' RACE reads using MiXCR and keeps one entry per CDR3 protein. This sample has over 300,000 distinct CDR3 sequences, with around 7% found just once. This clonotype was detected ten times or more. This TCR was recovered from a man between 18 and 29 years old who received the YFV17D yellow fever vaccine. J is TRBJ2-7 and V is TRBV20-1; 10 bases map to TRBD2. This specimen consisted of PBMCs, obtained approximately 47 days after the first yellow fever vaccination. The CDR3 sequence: CSARRGTSVGQYV. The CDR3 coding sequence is TGCAGTGCTAGGCGCGGGACTAGCGTTGGGCAGTACGTC.